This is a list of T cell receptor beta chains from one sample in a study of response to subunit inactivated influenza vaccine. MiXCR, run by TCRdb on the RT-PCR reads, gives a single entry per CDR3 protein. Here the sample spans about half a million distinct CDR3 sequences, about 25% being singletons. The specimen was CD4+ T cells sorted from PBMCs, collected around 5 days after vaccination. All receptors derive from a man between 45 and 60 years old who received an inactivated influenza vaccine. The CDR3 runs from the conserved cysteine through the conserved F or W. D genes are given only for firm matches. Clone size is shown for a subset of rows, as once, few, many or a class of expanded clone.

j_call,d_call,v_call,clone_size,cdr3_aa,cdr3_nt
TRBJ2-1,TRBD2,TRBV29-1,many,CSARTSGRGITYNEQFF,TGCAGCGCTCGGACTAGCGGGCGAGGAATAACCTACAATGAGCAGTTCTTC
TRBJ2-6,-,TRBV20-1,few,CSASRDSAANVLTF,TGCAGTGCCAGTAGGGATTCTGCGGCCAACGTCCTGACTTTC
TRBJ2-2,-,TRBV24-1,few,CATSDLQRNTGELFF,TGTGCCACCAGTGATTTGCAGAGGAACACCGGGGAGCTGTTTTTT
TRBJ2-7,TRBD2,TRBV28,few,CASRRTSGRYEQYF,TGTGCCAGCAGGCGGACTAGCGGGAGATACGAGCAGTACTTC
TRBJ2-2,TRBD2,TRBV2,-,CASSGLAVGGGELFF,TGTGCCAGCAGTGGGCTAGCGGTTGGCGGCGGGGAGCTGTTTTTT
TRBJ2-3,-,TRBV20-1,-,CSASEPPTYRAFYDTQYF,TGCAGTGCTAGTGAACCACCCACTTATAGGGCCTTTTACGACACGCAGTATTTT
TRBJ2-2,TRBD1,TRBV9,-,CASSITGANTGELFF,TGTGCCAGCAGCATCACAGGGGCGAACACCGGGGAGCTGTTTTTT
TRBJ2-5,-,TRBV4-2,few,CASSQDWRGQETQYF,TGTGCCAGCAGCCAAGATTGGAGGGGACAAGAGACCCAGTACTTC
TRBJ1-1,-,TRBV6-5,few,CASSYAPGSHMNTEAFF,TGTGCCAGCAGTTACGCCCCAGGGTCGCACATGAACACTGAAGCTTTCTTT
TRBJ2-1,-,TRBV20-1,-,CSAMDNPHVNEQFF,TGCAGTGCGATGGACAACCCCCATGTGAATGAGCAGTTCTTC
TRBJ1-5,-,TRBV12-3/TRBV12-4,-,CASSFGQVRQPQHF,TGTGCCAGCAGTTTCGGCCAGGTCAGGCAGCCCCAGCATTTT
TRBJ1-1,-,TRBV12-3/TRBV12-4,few,CASTPGTLNTEAFF,TGTGCCAGCACCCCCGGGACACTGAACACTGAAGCTTTCTTT
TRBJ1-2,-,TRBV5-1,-,CASSLDRLYTF,TGCGCCAGCAGCTTGGACAGGCTTTACACCTTC
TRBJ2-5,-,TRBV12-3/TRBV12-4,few,CASSPDFFREETQYF,TGTGCCAGCAGTCCGGACTTTTTTCGGGAAGAGACCCAGTACTTC
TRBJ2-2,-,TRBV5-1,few,CASSLMAKNTGELFF,TGCGCCAGCAGCTTGATGGCGAAGAACACCGGGGAGCTGTTTTTT
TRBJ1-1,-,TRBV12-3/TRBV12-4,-,CASSLGTTSMNTEAFF,TGTGCCAGCAGTTTAGGGACAACCTCTATGAACACTGAAGCTTTCTTT
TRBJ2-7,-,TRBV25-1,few,CASSESRTVSYEQYF,TGTGCCAGCAGTGAATCACGGACAGTCTCCTACGAGCAGTACTTC
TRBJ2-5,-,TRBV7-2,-,CASSLTPKQETQYF,TGTGCCAGCAGCTTAACCCCGAAACAAGAGACCCAGTACTTC
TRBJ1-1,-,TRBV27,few,CASSSGVTNTEAFF,TGTGCCAGCAGTTCAGGGGTCACGAACACTGAAGCTTTCTTT
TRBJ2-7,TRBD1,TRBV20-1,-,CSARPLQGASYEQYF,TGCAGTGCTAGACCCCTCCAGGGGGCCTCCTACGAGCAGTACTTC
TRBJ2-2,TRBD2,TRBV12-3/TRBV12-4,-,CASLRGGRATGELFF,TGTGCCAGCCTCCGGGGGGGGAGGGCAACCGGGGAGCTGTTTTTT
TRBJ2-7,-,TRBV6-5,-,CASKLRSISYEQYF,TGTGCCAGCAAGTTGCGCTCCATCTCCTACGAGCAGTACTTC
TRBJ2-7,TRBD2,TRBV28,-,CASSGNRAGTTPYEQYF,TGTGCCAGCAGTGGGAACCGAGCCGGGACTACGCCCTACGAGCAGTACTTC
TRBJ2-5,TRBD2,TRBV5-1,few,CASSPGLAQETQYF,TGCGCCAGCAGCCCGGGACTAGCTCAAGAGACCCAGTACTTC
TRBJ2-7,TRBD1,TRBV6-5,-,CASSYSIGTGRYEQYF,TGTGCCAGCAGTTACTCGATCGGGACAGGGCGCTACGAGCAGTACTTC
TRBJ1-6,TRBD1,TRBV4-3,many,CASSQGGQTNSPLHF,TGCGCCAGCAGCCAAGGGGGACAGACTAATTCACCCCTCCACTTT
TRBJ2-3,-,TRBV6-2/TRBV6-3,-,CASTPFKFAGSTDTQYF,TGTGCCAGTACCCCATTCAAGTTCGCGGGGAGCACAGATACGCAGTATTTT
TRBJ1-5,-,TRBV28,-,CASSLSWQNNQPQHF,TGTGCCAGCAGTTTATCCTGGCAGAACAATCAGCCCCAGCATTTT
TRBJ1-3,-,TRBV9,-,CASSRRTVASGNTIYF,TGTGCCAGCAGCCGACGGACAGTCGCGTCGGGAAACACCATATATTTT
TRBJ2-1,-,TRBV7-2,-,CASSLVGASYNEQFF,TGTGCCAGCAGCTTAGTTGGCGCTTCCTACAATGAGCAGTTCTTC
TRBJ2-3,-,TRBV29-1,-,CSARTGSGTDTQYF,TGCAGCGCCCGGACGGGGTCGGGCACAGATACGCAGTATTTT
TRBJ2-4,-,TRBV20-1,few,CSAFDRAKNIQYF,TGCAGTGCTTTCGACAGGGCCAAAAACATTCAGTACTTC
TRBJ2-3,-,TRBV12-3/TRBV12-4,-,CASSLLRADTQYF,TGTGCCAGCAGTTTGCTAAGGGCAGATACGCAGTATTTT
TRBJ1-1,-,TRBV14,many,CASSQGRVNTEAFF,TGTGCCAGCAGCCAAGGGAGAGTGAACACTGAAGCTTTCTTT
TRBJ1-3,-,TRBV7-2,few,CASSLVEYSGNTIYF,TGTGCCAGCAGCTTAGTGGAGTACTCTGGAAACACCATATATTTT
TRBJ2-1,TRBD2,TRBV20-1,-,CSASDPGTSGKDEQFF,TGCAGTGCTAGTGATCCCGGGACTAGCGGGAAGGATGAGCAGTTCTTC
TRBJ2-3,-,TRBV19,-,CASSIGGKVRGTDTQYF,TGTGCCAGTAGTATAGGGGGGAAGGTGAGGGGCACAGATACGCAGTATTTT
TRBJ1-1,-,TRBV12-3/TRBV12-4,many,CASSGKTALNTEAFF,TGTGCCAGCAGTGGCAAGACAGCTCTGAACACTGAAGCTTTCTTT
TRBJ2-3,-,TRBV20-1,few,CSASSVSRTDTQYF,TGCAGTGCTTCTAGCGTCTCCCGCACAGATACGCAGTATTTT
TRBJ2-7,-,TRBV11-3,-,CASSVGSFGSEQYF,TGTGCCAGCAGCGTTGGAAGTTTCGGTTCAGAGCAGTACTTC
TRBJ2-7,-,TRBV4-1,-,CASSQEDRYEQYF,TGCGCCAGCAGCCAAGAGGACAGATACGAGCAGTACTTC
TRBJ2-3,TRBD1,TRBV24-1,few,CATSSRQGDSTDTQYF,TGTGCCACCTCAAGCCGACAGGGGGATTCCACAGATACGCAGTATTTT
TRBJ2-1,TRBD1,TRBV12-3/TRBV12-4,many,CASSLGAGGGNEQFF,TGTGCCAGCAGTTTAGGGGCAGGGGGCGGAAATGAGCAGTTCTTC
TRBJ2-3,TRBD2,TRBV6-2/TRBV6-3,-,CATTGRGSGGPNTQYF,TGTGCCACTACGGGACGGGGTAGCGGGGGACCAAATACGCAGTATTTT
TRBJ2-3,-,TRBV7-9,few,CASSLRRESTDTQYF,TGTGCCAGCAGCTTACGGAGGGAGAGCACAGATACGCAGTATTTT
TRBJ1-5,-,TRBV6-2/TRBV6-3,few,CASSSLRSLNQPQHF,TGTGCCAGCAGTTCGTTACGGAGCTTAAATCAGCCCCAGCATTTT
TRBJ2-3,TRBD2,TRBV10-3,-,CAISFGTSGRNTQYF,TGTGCCATCAGCTTCGGGACTAGCGGGAGAAATACGCAGTATTTT
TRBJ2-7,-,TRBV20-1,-,CSVGGGETFTYEQYF,TGCAGTGTAGGTGGCGGGGAAACCTTTACCTACGAGCAGTACTTC
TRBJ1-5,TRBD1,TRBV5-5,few,CASSFGQGARSNQPQHF,TGTGCCAGCAGCTTCGGGCAGGGGGCGAGGAGCAATCAGCCCCAGCATTTT
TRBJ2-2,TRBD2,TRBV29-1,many,CRVDPTSGAGELFF,TGCAGAGTTGATCCGACTAGCGGAGCCGGGGAGCTGTTTTTT
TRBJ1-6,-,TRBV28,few,CASSFENFANSPLHF,TGTGCCAGCAGTTTCGAAAATTTTGCCAATTCACCCCTCCACTTT
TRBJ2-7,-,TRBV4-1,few,CASSQSTGGVSYEQYF,TGCGCCAGCAGTCAGTCCACAGGGGGGGTCTCCTACGAGCAGTACTTC
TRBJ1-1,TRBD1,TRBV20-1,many,CSASWYRGMNTEAFF,TGCAGTGCTAGCTGGTACAGGGGGATGAACACTGAAGCTTTCTTT